The 12 T cell receptor beta chains below come from one sample, sequenced in a study of blood T cell repertoires in COVID-19. The method was immunoSEQ multiplex PCR; TCRdb's version includes in-frame clones alone and lacks a portion of them. The profile shows about 220,000 clones, less than 90% of them singletons. Sequencing input: PBMCs or T cells enriched from blood (not recorded which). Receptor source: a woman in her 30s who had recovered from COVID-19.

This chain joins TRBV4-1 and TRBJ2-2; TRBD1 might be the D (6 bases). Germline V gene sequence: CDR1 MGHRA, CDR2 YSYEKL. The V end was cut by 4 bases, the J end by 6 bases, with 9 bases between. The CDR3 sequence is 13 residues long. CDR3 sequence: CASSRDMSGELFF. CDR3 in DNA: TGCGCCAGCAGCCGGGACATGTCCGGGGAGCTGTTTTTT.

The chain recombines TRBV6-2 or TRBV6-3 with TRBJ1-1; 9 bases match TRBD1. The germline V gene encodes CDR1 MNHEY and CDR2 SVGEGT. The V gene end was trimmed by 5 bases and the J gene end by 3 bases; junction bases not matched to a gene: 7. There are 15 residues in the CDR3. CDR3 DNA: TGTGCCAGCAGTGCAACGGGACAGGGTTACACTGAAGCTTTCTTT. Residues: CASSATGQGYTEAFF.

V usage is TRBV6-2 or TRBV6-3 and J usage is TRBJ1-2, with D uncertain. The V gene lost 0 bases and the J gene lost 7 bases, with 6 bases spanning the gap. Per the germline V gene, CDR1 is MNHEY and CDR2 is SVGEGT. The CDR3 totals 12 residues. CDR3: CASSYSTGGYTF. For the CDR3, the DNA is TGTGCCAGCAGTTACTCGACTGGTGGCTACACCTTC.

This clone was detected a few times. J is TRBJ1-6 and V is TRBV7-2; 8 bases agree with TRBD1. The germline CDR1 and CDR2 sequences are SGHTA and FQGNSA. V was pared by 5 bases and J by 10 bases, with 13 bases of the junction left unmatched. The CDR3 contains 16 residues. The CDR3, as DNA: TGTGCCAGCAGCGCCACCTTCGGACAGGGTGGATCACCCCTCCACTTT. Its translation: CASSATFGQGGSPLHF.

The chain has TRBV5-1 and TRBJ1-2; a possible D gene is TRBD1 (5 bases). The V end lost 4 bases, the J end lost 4 bases, and 17 bases lay between the germline ends. There are 15 residues in the CDR3. Germline-derived CDR1 and CDR2 are SGHRS and YFSETQ. The CDR3 spells CASSMGLRGSYGYTF. CDR3 nucleotide sequence: TGCGCCAGCAGCATGGGACTCCGAGGGTCCTATGGCTACACCTTC. Full variable domain (rest looked up from reference TRBV5-1 and TRBJ1-2): KAGVTQTPRYLIKTRGQQVTLSCSPISGHRSVSWYQQTPGQGLQFLFEYFSETQRNKGNFPGRFSGRQFSNSRSEMNVSTLELGDSALYLCASSMGLRGSYGYTFGSGTRLTVV.

V and J are TRBV6-5 and TRBJ1-6, with D uncertain. This CDR3 has 15 residues. V lost 0 bases to trimming and J lost 10 bases, with 13 bases between them. CDR1 is MNHEY, CDR2 SVGAGI, per germline. CDR3 coding DNA: TGTGCCAGCAGTTACTCGGCGGGCTATGGGTCACCCCTCCACTTT. It encodes CASSYSAGYGSPLHF.

The J gene is TRBJ1-4, the V gene TRBV7-2, with a possible D match to TRBD1 (5 bases). V lost 4 bases to trimming and J lost 6 bases, with 15 bases between them. The CDR3 length is 15 residues. From germline, CDR1 is SGHTA and CDR2 FQGNSA. The CDR3 loop is CASSSLGTGDEKLFF. The DNA of the CDR3 is TGTGCCAGCAGCTCCTTGGGGACGGGGGATGAAAAACTGTTTTTT.

The J gene is TRBJ2-3, the V gene TRBV7-2; D is unresolved. The CDR3 is 14 amino acids. Germline V gene lookup returns CDR1 SGHTA and CDR2 FQGNSA. V lost 3 bases and J lost 2, with 9 bases in between. Here the CDR3 reads CASSFGLTTDTQYF. CDR3 bases: TGTGCCAGCAGCTTTGGGCTTACCACAGATACGCAGTATTTT.

This clone has only a few counts. This specimen includes other DNA sequences encoding the same CDR3. The genes are TRBV5-1 and TRBJ2-7, with 9 bases that match TRBD1. V gave up 2 bases and J gave up 3 bases; unmatched junction bases: 3. The CDR3 spans 14 residues. From germline, CDR1 is SGHRS and CDR2 YFSETQ. The CDR3 here is CASSFPGQGYEQYF. CDR3 DNA: TGCGCCAGCAGCTTTCCGGGACAGGGCTACGAGCAGTACTTC.

J is TRBJ1-6 and V is TRBV19; D might be TRBD1 (5 bases). CDR1 and CDR2 from the germline V gene are LNHDA and SQIVND (reference sequence). V was shortened by 5 bases and J by 8 bases, with 13 bases between the two germline ends. The length of the CDR3 is 14 residues. The CDR3 nucleotides are TGTGCCAGTAGTGGGGCAGGGTGGGATTCACCCCTCCACTTT. It codes for CASSGAGWDSPLHF.

This chain joins TRBV15 and TRBJ1-1; 7 bases fit TRBD1. The CDR3 is 13 residues long. J was trimmed by 4 bases and V by 5 bases; bases with no gene match: 4. Germline values: CDR1 LNHNV, CDR2 YYDKDF (reference sequence). The CDR3 nucleotides are TGTGCCACCAGCGATTCAGGGGGCACTGAAGCTTTCTTT. Protein: CATSDSGGTEAFF.

The chain employs TRBV7-3 and TRBJ2-1, with TRBD2 identical over 10 bases. Germline V lookup: CDR1 SGHTA, CDR2 FQGTGA. The CDR3 length is 14 residues. Germline trimming cut 5 bases from V and 9 bases from J; bases unmatched to any gene: 7. CDR3 in amino acids: CASSPSGGKSEQFF. CDR3 in DNA: TGTGCCAGCAGCCCTAGCGGGGGAAAATCTGAGCAGTTCTTC.